This T cell receptor beta chain stems from a study of lymphopenia after photon versus proton radiotherapy. Notes on this clone: What it binds is not known.

V shed 4 bases, J shed 10 bases, and the junction held 7 bases outside the gene matches. CDR1 is SGHNT and CDR2 is YYREEE in the germline V gene (reference sequence). The CDR3 consists of 14 residues. Overall study findings and caveats: Survival link was tested only in deceased patients; proton benefit remains a possibility. After lymphocyte nadir, photon-treated repertoires showed oligoclonal expansion, especially CD8+ Temra. Post-nadir TCR diversity decline inversely tracked overall survival among those who died.

TCRdb's table, derived via immunoSEQ multiplex PCR, lists solely in-frame clones and lacks some. Altogether some 25,000 clones are present, around 83% being singletons, with the ten largest covering approximately 3.7%. This material consisted of peripheral blood, taken from a patient treated with photon-based radiotherapy. The chain is built from TRBV5-4 and TRBJ2-1; TRBD2 matches 11 bases. This clonotype originated in a woman aged 45-60 years with pancreatic cancer. The CDR3 loop reads CASSHGTSGGEQFF. Written as DNA, the CDR3 is TGTGCCAGCAGCCACGGGACTAGCGGCGGCGAGCAGTTCTTC. The complete variable domain, with remaining parts taken from reference TRBV5-4 and TRBJ2-1, reads ETGVTQSPTHLIKTRGQQVTLRCSSQSGHNTVSWYQQALGQGPQFIFQYYREEENGRGNFPPRFSGLQFPNYSSELNVNALELDDSALYLCASSHGTSGGEQFFGPGTRLTVL.